Listed below are T cell receptor beta chains from one sample, sequenced in a study of blood T cell repertoires in COVID-19. Measured with immunoSEQ multiplex PCR; TCRdb has only the in-frame clones, and not every one. Of around 250,000 clones listed, roughly 88% are singletons. The sequencing sample was made of peripheral blood. The receptors originated from a woman aged 30 to 39 with active or convalescent COVID-19. The CDR3 runs from the conserved cysteine through the conserved F or W. Each record gives: J gene, V gene, clone size, CDR3 protein. Some rows mark clone size as missing; the rest say once, few, many or name a class of expanded clone.

J: TRBJ1-4
V: TRBV19
size: NA
CDR3: CASSTSVGGLREKLFF

J: TRBJ2-3
V: TRBV27
size: NA
CDR3: CASSATRLAGAPDTQYF

J: TRBJ1-1
V: TRBV19
size: NA
CDR3: CASKKGQGAAEAFF

J: TRBJ2-1
V: TRBV10-3
size: NA
CDR3: CAISESTSGDGEQFF

J: TRBJ2-1
V: TRBV19
size: NA
CDR3: CASSIWGLDSYNEQFF

J: TRBJ1-1
V: TRBV4-3
size: NA
CDR3: CASSLLSGGADEAFF

J: TRBJ1-5
V: TRBV7-4
size: NA
CDR3: CASSPRPQHF

J: TRBJ2-1
V: TRBV27
size: NA
CDR3: CASSLRIFGAAYNEQFF

J: TRBJ1-3
V: TRBV28
size: NA
CDR3: CASSPRFIGNTIYF

J: TRBJ2-5
V: TRBV20-1
size: NA
CDR3: CSAGRETQYF

J: TRBJ2-5
V: TRBV7-6
size: NA
CDR3: CASSFRLQETQYF

J: TRBJ1-2
V: TRBV28
size: NA
CDR3: CAVWQAYGYTF

J: TRBJ1-1
V: TRBV5-1
size: once
CDR3: CASSVDRNTEAFF

J: TRBJ1-5
V: TRBV12-3/TRBV12-4
size: NA
CDR3: CASSSVGSPQHF

J: TRBJ2-3
V: TRBV30
size: NA
CDR3: CAWSPGADTQYF

J: TRBJ1-2
V: TRBV5-5
size: NA
CDR3: CASSLQPRVEYGYTF

J: TRBJ2-7
V: TRBV30
size: NA
CDR3: CAWSRRRGEQYF

J: TRBJ1-2
V: TRBV11-3
size: NA
CDR3: CARGLLGYTF

J: TRBJ1-2
V: TRBV9
size: once
CDR3: CASSPTGGEWYGYTF

J: TRBJ1-2
V: TRBV5-1
size: NA
CDR3: CASSTDRGYYGYTF

J: TRBJ2-5
V: TRBV9
size: NA
CDR3: CASRPLEETQYF

J: TRBJ1-1
V: TRBV7-9
size: once
CDR3: CASSTRQPNTEAFF

J: TRBJ1-2
V: TRBV30
size: NA
CDR3: CAWRATGHDYGYTF

J: TRBJ1-3
V: TRBV18
size: NA
CDR3: CASSRTGSSLSGNTIYF

J: TRBJ2-1
V: TRBV30
size: few
CDR3: CAWTLLGDNEQFF

J: TRBJ2-3
V: TRBV4-1
size: NA
CDR3: CASSQGGPPDTQYF

J: TRBJ2-2
V: TRBV19
size: NA
CDR3: CASSIAGGNTGELFF

J: TRBJ1-2
V: TRBV30
size: NA
CDR3: CATFDRGIYGYTF

J: TRBJ1-1
V: TRBV5-1
size: NA
CDR3: CASSLDRANTEAFF

J: TRBJ1-3
V: TRBV28
size: NA
CDR3: CASSLRGQGLLATRYGNTIYF

J: TRBJ1-2
V: TRBV10-3
size: once
CDR3: CAISGQTNLYGYTF

J: TRBJ1-4
V: TRBV19
size: NA
CDR3: CASSEQGTNEKLFF

J: TRBJ2-1
V: TRBV6-4
size: NA
CDR3: CASSRREMTSGGANEQFF

J: TRBJ2-2
V: TRBV5-1
size: once
CDR3: CATSTGQAGIYTGELFF

J: TRBJ1-1
V: TRBV27
size: NA
CDR3: CASSRQGQNTEAFF

J: TRBJ2-7
V: TRBV19
size: NA
CDR3: CASSMGRGTGYEQYF

J: TRBJ1-5
V: TRBV19
size: NA
CDR3: CASRGGGGQPQHF

J: TRBJ2-2
V: TRBV7-2
size: NA
CDR3: CASSANFGGELFF

J: TRBJ2-1
V: TRBV9
size: NA
CDR3: CASSVSWDRGDNEQFF

J: TRBJ1-1
V: TRBV6-5
size: NA
CDR3: CASSYEPGVDDTEAFF